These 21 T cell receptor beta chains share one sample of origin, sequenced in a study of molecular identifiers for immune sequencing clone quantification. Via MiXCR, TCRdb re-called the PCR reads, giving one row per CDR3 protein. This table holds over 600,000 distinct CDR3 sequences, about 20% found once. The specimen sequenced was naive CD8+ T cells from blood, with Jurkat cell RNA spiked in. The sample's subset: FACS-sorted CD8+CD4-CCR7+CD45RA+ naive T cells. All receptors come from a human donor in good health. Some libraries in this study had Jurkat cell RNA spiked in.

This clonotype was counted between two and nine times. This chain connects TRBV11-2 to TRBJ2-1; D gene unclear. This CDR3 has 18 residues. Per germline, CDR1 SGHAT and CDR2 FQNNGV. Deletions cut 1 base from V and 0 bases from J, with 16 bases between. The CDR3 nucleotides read TGTGCCAGCAGCTTAGTTCCGGGTTATGCCGGCTCCTACAATGAGCAGTTCTTC. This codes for CASSLVPGYAGSYNEQFF.

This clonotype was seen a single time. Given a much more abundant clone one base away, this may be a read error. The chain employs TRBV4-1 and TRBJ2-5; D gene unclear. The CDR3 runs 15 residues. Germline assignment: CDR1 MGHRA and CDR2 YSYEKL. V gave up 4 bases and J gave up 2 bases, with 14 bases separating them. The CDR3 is CASSRLENLQETQYF. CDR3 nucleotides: TGCGCCAGCAGCCGCCTGGAAAACCTACAAGAGACCCAGTACTTC.

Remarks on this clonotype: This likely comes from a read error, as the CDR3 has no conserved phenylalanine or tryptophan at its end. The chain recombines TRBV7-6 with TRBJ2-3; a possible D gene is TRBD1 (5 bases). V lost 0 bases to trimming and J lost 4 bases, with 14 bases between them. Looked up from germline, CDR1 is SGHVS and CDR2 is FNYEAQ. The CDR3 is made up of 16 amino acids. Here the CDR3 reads CASSLAGLGLADTQYL. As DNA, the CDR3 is TGTGCCAGCAGCTTAGCGGGGCTAGGCTTAGCAGATACGCAGTATCTT.

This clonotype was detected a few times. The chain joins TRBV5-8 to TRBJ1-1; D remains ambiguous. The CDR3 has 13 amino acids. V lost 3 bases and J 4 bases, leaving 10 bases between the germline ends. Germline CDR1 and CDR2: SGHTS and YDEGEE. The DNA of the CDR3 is TGTGCCAGCAGCTCCTTCGGACTCACTGAAGCTTTCTTT. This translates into CASSSFGLTEAFF.

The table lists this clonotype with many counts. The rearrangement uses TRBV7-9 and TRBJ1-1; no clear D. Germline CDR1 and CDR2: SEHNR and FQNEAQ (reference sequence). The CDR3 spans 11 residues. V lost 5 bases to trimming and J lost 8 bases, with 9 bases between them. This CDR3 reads CASSIGREAFF. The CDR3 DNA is TGTGCCAGCAGCATCGGAAGGGAAGCTTTCTTT.

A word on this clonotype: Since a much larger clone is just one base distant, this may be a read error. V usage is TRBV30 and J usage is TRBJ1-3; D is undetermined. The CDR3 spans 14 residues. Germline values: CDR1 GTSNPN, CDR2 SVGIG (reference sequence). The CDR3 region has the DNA TGTGCCTGGAGTGTAACAGTCTCTGGAAACACCATGTATTTT. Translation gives CAWSVTVSGNTMYF.

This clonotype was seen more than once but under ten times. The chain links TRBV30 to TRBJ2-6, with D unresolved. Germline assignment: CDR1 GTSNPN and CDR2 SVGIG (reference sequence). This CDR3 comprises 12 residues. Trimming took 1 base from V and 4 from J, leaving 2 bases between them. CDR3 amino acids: CAWSGGANVLTF. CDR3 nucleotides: TGTGCCTGGAGTGGAGGGGCCAACGTCCTGACTTTC.

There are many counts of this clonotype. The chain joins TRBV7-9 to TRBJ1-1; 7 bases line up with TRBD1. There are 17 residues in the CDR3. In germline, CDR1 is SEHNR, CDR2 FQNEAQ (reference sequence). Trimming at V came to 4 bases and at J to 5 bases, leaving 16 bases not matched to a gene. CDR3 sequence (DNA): TGTGCCAGCAGCTCCCCCGGCAACAGGGGCTGGGGAACTGAAGCTTTCTTT. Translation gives CASSSPGNRGWGTEAFF.

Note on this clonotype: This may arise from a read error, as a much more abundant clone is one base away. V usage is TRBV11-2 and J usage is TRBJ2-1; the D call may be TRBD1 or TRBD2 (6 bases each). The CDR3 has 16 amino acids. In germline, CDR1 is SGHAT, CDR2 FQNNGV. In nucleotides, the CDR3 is TGTGCCAGCAGCTTAGGGGGGGCGAGCTCCTACAATGAGCGGTTCTTC. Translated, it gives CASSLGGASSYNERFF.

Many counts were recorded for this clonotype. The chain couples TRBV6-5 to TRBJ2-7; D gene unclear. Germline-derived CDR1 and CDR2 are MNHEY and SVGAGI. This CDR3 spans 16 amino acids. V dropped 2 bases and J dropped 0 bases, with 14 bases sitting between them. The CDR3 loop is CASSYTQGWSSYEQYF. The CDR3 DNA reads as TGTGCCAGCAGTTACACCCAAGGTTGGAGCTCCTACGAGCAGTACTTC.

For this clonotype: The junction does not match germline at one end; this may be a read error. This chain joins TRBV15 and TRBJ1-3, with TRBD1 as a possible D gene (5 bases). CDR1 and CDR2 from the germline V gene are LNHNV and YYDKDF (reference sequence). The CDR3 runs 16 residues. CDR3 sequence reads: CATSRDREGSGDTIYF. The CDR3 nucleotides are TGTGCCACCAGCAGAGATCGCGAGGGGTCTGGAGACACCATATATTTT.

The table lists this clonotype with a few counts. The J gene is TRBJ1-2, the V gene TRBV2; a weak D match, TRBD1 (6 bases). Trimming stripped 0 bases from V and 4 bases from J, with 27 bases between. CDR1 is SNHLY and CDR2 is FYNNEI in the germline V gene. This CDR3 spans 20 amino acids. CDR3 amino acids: CASSEALGGAGKPPGYGYTF. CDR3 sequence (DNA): TGTGCCAGCAGTGAAGCGCTGGGGGGGGCTGGCAAGCCGCCTGGCTATGGCTACACCTTC.

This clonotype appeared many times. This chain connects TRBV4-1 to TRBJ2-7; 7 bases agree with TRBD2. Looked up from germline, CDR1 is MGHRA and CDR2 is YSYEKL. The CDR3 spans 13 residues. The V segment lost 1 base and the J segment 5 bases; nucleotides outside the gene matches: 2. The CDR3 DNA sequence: TGCGCCAGCAGCCAAGGACGGGGGGACGAGCAGTACTTC. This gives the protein CASSQGRGDEQYF.

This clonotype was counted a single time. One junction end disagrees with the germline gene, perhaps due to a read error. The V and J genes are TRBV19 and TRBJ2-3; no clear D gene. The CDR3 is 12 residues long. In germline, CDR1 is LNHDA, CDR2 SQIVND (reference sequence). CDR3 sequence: CACSIGTDTQYF. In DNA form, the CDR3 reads TGTGCCTGTAGTATAGGTACAGATACGCAGTATTTT.

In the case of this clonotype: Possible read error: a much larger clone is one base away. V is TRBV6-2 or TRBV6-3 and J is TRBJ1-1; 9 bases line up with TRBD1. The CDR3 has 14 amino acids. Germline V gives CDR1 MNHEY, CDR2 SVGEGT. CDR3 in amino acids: CASSLRDRATEASF. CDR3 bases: TGTGCCAGCAGTCTCCGGGACAGGGCCACTGAAGCTTCCTTT.

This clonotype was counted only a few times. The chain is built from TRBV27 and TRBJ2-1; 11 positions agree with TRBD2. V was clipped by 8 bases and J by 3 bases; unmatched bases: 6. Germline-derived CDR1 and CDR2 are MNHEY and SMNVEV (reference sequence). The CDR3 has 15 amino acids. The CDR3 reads CASGYSGGGYNEQFF. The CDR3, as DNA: TGTGCCAGCGGATATAGCGGGGGGGGCTACAATGAGCAGTTCTTC.

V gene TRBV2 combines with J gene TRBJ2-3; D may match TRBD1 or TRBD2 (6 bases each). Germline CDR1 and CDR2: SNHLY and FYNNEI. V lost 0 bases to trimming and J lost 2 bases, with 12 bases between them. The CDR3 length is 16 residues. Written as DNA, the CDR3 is TGTGCCAGCAGTGAAGCATGGGGGGCGAACACAGATACGCAGTATTTT. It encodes CASSEAWGANTDTQYF.

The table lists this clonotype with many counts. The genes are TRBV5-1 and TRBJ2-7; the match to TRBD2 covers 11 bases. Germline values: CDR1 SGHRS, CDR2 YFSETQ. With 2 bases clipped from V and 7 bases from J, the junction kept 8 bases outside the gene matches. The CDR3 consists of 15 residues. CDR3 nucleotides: TGCGCCAGCAGCTTATTTAGCGGGGGGGCTGAAGAGCAGTACTTC. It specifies CASSLFSGGAEEQYF.

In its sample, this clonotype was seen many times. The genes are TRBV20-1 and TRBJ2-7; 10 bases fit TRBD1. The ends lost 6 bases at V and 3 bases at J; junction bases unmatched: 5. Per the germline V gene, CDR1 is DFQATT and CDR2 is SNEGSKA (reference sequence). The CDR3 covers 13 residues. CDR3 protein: CSARTGGNYEQYF. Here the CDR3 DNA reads TGCAGTGCCAGGACAGGGGGGAACTACGAGCAGTACTTC.

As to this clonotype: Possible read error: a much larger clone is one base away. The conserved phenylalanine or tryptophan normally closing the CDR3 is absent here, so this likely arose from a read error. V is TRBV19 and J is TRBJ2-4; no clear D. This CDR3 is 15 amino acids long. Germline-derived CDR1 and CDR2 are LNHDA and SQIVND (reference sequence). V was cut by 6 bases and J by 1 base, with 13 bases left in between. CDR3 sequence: CASSLGSRAKNIQYS. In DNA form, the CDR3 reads TGTGCCAGTAGCCTCGGCTCACGGGCCAAAAACATTCAGTACTCC.

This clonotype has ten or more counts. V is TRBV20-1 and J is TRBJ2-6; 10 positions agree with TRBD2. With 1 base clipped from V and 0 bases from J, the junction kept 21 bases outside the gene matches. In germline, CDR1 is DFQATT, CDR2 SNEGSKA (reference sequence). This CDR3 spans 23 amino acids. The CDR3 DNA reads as TGCAGTGCTAGAGCCGGGACCCCTCATAGCGGGAGGACATCCTACTCTGGGGCCAACGTCCTGACTTTC. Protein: CSARAGTPHSGRTSYSGANVLTF.